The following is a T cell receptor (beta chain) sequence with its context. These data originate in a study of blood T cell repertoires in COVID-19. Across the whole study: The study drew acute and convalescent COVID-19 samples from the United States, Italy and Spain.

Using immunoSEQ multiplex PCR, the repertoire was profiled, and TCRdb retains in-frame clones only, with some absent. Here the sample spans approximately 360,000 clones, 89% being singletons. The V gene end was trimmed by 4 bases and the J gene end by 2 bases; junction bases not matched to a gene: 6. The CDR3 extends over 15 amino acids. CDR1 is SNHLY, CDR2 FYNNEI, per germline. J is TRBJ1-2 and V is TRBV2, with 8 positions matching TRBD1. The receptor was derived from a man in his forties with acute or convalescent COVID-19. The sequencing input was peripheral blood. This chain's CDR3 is CASSGDRGGNYGYTF. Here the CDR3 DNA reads TGTGCCAGCAGTGGAGACAGGGGAGGAAACTATGGCTACACCTTC. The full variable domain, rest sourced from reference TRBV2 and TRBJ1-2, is EPEVTQTPSHQVTQMGQEVILRCVPISNHLYFYWYRQILGQKVEFLVSFYNNEISEKSEIFDDQFSVERPDGSNFTLKIRSTKLEDSAMYFCASSGDRGGNYGYTFGSGTRLTVV.